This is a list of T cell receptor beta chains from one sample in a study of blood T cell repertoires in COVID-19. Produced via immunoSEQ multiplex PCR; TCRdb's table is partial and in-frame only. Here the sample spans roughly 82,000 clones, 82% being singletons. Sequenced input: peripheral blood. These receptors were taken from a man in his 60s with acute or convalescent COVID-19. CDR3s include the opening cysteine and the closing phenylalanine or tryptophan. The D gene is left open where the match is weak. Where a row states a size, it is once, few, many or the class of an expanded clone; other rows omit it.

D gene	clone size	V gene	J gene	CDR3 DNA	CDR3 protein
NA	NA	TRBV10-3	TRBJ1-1	TGTGCCATCAGTGAGGATCGGGGGAACACTGAAGCTTTCTTT	CAISEDRGNTEAFF
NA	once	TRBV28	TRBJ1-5	TGTGCCAGCAGTATGGAGGGACTCCCCAGCAATCAGCCCCAGCATTTT	CASSMEGLPSNQPQHF
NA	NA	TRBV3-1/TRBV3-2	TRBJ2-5	TGTGCCAGCAGCCAACAACCCACCGGCAGGGAGACCCAGTACTTC	CASSQQPTGRETQYF
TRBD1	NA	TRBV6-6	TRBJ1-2	TGTGCCAGCAGCCCGGGACAGCCCTCTCCTAACTATGGCTACACCTTC	CASSPGQPSPNYGYTF
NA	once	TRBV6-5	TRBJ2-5	TGTGCCAGCAGACAGAGCGGGGAGACCCAGTACTTC	CASRQSGETQYF
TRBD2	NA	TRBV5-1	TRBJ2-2	TGCGCCAGCAGTCCTAGCGGGGGGGCCACCGGGGAGCTGTTTTTT	CASSPSGGATGELFF
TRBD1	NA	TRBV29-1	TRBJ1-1	TGCAGCGTTGAGGGACAGACCAACACTGAAGCTTTCTTT	CSVEGQTNTEAFF
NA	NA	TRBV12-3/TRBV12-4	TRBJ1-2	TGTGCCAGCACCATACAGGGTGGCTATGGCTACACCTTC	CASTIQGGYGYTF
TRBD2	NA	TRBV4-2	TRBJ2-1	TGTGCCAGCAGCCCACGTGGACTAGCGCGTAGCTCCTACAATGAGCAGTTCTTC	CASSPRGLARSSYNEQFF
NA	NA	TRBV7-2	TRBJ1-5	TGTGCCAGCAGCTTGACAGACGGGAATCAGCCCCAGCATTTT	CASSLTDGNQPQHF
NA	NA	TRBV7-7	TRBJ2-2	TGTGCTAGCACCCTACAGGGCCCCACCGCCGGGGAGCTGTTTTTT	CASTLQGPTAGELFF
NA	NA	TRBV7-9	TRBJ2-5	TGTGCCAGCAGCTCCCGACAGATCCAAGAGACCCAGTACTTC	CASSSRQIQETQYF
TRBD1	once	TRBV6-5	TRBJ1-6	TGTGCCAGCAGTTACGGGCAGGGGGAACTACAATCACCCCTCCACTTT	CASSYGQGELQSPLHF
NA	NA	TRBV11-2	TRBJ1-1	TGTGCCAGCAGCCCAGGATCAATTATTGAAGCTTTCTTT	CASSPGSIIEAFF
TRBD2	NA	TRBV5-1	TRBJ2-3	TGCGCCAGCAGCTTGTACCTAGCGGGAGACGGCACAGATACGCAGTATTTT	CASSLYLAGDGTDTQYF
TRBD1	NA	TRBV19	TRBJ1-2	TGTGCCAGTACCGGGACAGGGAACTATGGCTACACCTTC	CASTGTGNYGYTF
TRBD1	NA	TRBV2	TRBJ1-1	TGTGCCAGCAGAGGTTCCGGGACAGTGAACACTGAAGCTTTCTTT	CASRGSGTVNTEAFF
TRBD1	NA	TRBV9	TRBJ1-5	TGTGCCAGCAGCGGGGGACAGGGCGGCAATCAGCCCCAGCATTTT	CASSGGQGGNQPQHF
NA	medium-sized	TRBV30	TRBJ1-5	TGTGCCTGGAGTCGAGGGGGGGATGGTCAGCCCCAGCATTTT	CAWSRGGDGQPQHF
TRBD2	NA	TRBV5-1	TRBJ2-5	TGCGCCAGCAGCTTGACGGTAGCGGGGAGAGGGGAGGAGACCCAGTACTTC	CASSLTVAGRGEETQYF
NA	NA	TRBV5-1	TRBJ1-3	TGCGCCAGCAGCTTGGGGGCCTCTGGAAACACCATATATTTT	CASSLGASGNTIYF
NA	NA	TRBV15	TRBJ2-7	TGTGCCACCAGCAGAGATCGCGTTTCCTACGAGCAGTACTTC	CATSRDRVSYEQYF
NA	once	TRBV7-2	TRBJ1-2	TGTGCCAGCAGCTTATTCATAGGGAGCTATGGCTACACCTTC	CASSLFIGSYGYTF
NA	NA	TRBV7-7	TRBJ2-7	TGTGCTAGCAGCTCTGCACAGGAGGGCGGCGAGCAGTACTTC	CASSSAQEGGEQYF
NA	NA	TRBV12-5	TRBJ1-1	TGTGCTAGTGCCGGAGTGAGAGAAGCTTTCTTT	CASAGVREAFF
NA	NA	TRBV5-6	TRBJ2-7	TGTGCCAGCAGCTTGGGGCTAGTAAGCTACGAGCAGTACTTC	CASSLGLVSYEQYF
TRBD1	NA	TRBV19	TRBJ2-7	TGTGCCAGTAGCACCGGGACAGGCCACTACGAGCAGTACTTC	CASSTGTGHYEQYF
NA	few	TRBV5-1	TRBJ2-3	TGCGCCAGCGGCATAGCGGTTACCACAGATACGCAGTATTTT	CASGIAVTTDTQYF
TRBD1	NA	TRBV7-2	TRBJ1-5	TGTGCCAGCAGCTATACAGGGGTCTACAATCAGCCCCAGCATTTT	CASSYTGVYNQPQHF
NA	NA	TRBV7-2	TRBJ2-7	TGTGCCAGCAGCCCTCCAGGACTTTCCTACGAGCAGTACTTC	CASSPPGLSYEQYF
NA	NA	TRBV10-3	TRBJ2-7	TGTGCCATCGCTATCGGGAGTTCCTACGAGCAGTACTTC	CAIAIGSSYEQYF
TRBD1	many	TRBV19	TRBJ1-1	TGTGCCAGTAGTTACGACAGGGTCGCTGAAGCTTTCTTT	CASSYDRVAEAFF
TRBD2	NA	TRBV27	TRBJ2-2	TGTGCCAGCAGTTCGGGACTAGCGGGAGGGCTTACCGGGGAGCTGTTTTTT	CASSSGLAGGLTGELFF
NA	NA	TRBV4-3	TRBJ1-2	TGCGCCAGCAGCCACCCGGGCGGGGGGAAGGATGGCTACACCTTC	CASSHPGGGKDGYTF
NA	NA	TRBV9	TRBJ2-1	TGTGCCAGCAGCGTAGGAGCAATCAATGAGCAGTTCTTC	CASSVGAINEQFF
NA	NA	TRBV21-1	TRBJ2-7	TGTGCCAGCAGCAAAGAAAGGGGGAGCTACGAGCAGTACTTC	CASSKERGSYEQYF